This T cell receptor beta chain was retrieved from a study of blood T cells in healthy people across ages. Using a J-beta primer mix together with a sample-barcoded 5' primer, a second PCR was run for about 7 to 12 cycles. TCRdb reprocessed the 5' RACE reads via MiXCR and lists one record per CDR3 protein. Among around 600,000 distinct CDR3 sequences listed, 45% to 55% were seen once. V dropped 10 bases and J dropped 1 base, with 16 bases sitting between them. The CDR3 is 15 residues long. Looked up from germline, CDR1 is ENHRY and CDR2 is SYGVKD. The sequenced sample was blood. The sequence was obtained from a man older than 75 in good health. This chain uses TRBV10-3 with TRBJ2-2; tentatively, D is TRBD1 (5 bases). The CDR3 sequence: CATRQWGQNTGELFF. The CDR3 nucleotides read TGTGCCACCCGACAATGGGGCCAGAACACCGGGGAGCTGTTTTTT.